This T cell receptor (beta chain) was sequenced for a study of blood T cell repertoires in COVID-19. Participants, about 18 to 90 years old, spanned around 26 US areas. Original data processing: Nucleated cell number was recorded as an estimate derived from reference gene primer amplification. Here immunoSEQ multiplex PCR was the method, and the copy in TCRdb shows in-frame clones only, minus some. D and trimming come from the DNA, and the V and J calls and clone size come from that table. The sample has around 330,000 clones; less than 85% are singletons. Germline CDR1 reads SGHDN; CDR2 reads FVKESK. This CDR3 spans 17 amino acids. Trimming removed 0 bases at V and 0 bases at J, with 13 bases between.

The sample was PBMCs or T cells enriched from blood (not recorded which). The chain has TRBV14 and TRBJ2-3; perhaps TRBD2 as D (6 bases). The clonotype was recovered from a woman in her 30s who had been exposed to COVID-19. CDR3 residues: CASSQDPGAWSTDTQYF. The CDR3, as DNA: TGTGCCAGCAGCCAAGATCCGGGAGCCTGGAGCACAGATACGCAGTATTTT.